The sequence of this T cell receptor (beta chain) was determined in a study of T cell changes during pregnancy in multiple sclerosis. The V end lost 0 bases, the J end lost 0 bases, and 12 bases lay between the germline ends. From germline, CDR1 is LGHNA and CDR2 YNFKEQ. The CDR3 has 17 residues. Some clones are missing from TCRdb's copy, which holds only in-frame ones; the method was immunoSEQ multiplex PCR. The data hold 30,000 to 40,000 clones, with about 88% observed a single time. The chain links TRBV4-2 to TRBJ1-3, with D unresolved. This TCR derives from a female donor with multiple sclerosis, enrolled in a pregnancy study. The sequenced sample was CD8+ T cells from peripheral blood mononuclear cells, obtained in the third trimester of pregnancy. DNA of the CDR3: TGTGCCAGCAGCCAAGATCGGGAAATTTCCTCTGGAAACACCATATATTTT. Translation: CASSQDREISSGNTIYF.